This T cell receptor (beta chain) was observed in a study of cytomegalovirus exposure and HLA in healthy donors. Trimming cost V 5 bases and J 8 bases; bases outside gene matches: 11. This CDR3 has 15 amino acids. CDR1 MDHEN and CDR2 SYDVKM come from the germline V gene. General study points: TCR beta V- and J-gene trimming, according to a later analysis, was linked to a missense DCLRE1C variant. Exclusion applied to some V segments, including TRBV6-2 and TRBV6-3, as they were indistinguishable.

On this clone: Its specificity is unknown.

The primer mix had 60 Vbeta and 13 Jbeta primers. Clones were sequenced by immunoSEQ multiplex PCR, and TCRdb holds only the in-frame ones, with some missing. With approximately 50,000 clones in the sample, the ten largest clones hold 2% to 2.5%. The sequence derives from a female donor in good health and CMV-seronegative. Sample: PBMCs. This chain joins TRBV28 and TRBJ2-1, with 8 bases fitting TRBD2. CDR3 in amino acids: CASSRVAGGRDEQFF. DNA for the CDR3: TGTGCCAGCAGTCGGGTGGCGGGAGGAAGGGATGAGCAGTTCTTC.